This T cell receptor (beta chain) was recorded in a study of OX40 agonist ivuxolimab in advanced cancers. About the study: Participants, roughly 80% male, averaged around 64 years of age, ranging from roughly 23 to 90. Antecedent anti-PD-1, anti-PD-L1 or anti-CTLA-4 therapy was permissible, with around 40% having received some. Study-wide findings and caveats: At 0.1-3.0 mg/kg, partial responders had clonal expansion among the lowest observed.

On this clone: Antigen specificity is unknown.

Repertoires were generated with immunoSEQ multiplex PCR, while TCRdb's copy carries only in-frame clones and drops some. The sample has about 81,000 clones, 80% to 90% seen once. The CDR3 runs to 13 residues. Germline V gene lookup returns CDR1 LNHDA and CDR2 SQIVND (reference sequence). V shed 6 bases and J 6 bases; nucleotides not matched to a gene: 6. The V and J genes are TRBV19 and TRBJ2-3, with 7 positions matching TRBD2. Source: CD4+ or CD8+ T cells sorted from blood, taken in a trial of the OX40 agonist ivuxolimab. The receptor comes from an adult with an advanced solid tumor such as melanoma, head and neck, liver or kidney cancer. The CDR3 loop reads CASRVAGSDTQYF. The DNA for the CDR3 is TGTGCCAGTAGGGTAGCGGGCTCGGATACGCAGTATTTT. Full variable domain (remainder filled in from reference TRBV19 and TRBJ2-3): DGGITQSPKYLFRKEGQNVTLSCEQNLNHDAMYWYRQDPGQGLRLIYYSQIVNDFQKGDIAEGYSVSREKKESFPLTVTSAQKNPTAFYLCASRVAGSDTQYFGPGTRLTVL.